These 8 T cell receptor beta chains were sequenced from one sample in a study of control samples from healthy donors and cancer patients. Measured with immunoSEQ multiplex PCR; TCRdb has only the in-frame clones, and not every one. The table shows approximately 100,000 clones, with approximately 90% occurring only once. The specimen sequenced was blood. Every receptor here comes from a woman aged 50 to 60 in good health.

The rearrangement joins TRBV7-2 to TRBJ2-5; unclear D gene. From germline, CDR1 is SGHTA and CDR2 FQGNSA. This CDR3 is built from 12 residues. Trimming left V 3 bases short and J 7 bases short, with 9 bases between. The CDR3 DNA is TGTGCCAGCAGCTTTCTCCACGGGACCCAGTACTTC. Translation: CASSFLHGTQYF.

The rearrangement links TRBV10-1 to TRBJ2-7; 10 nucleotides line up with TRBD1. Germline values: CDR1 WNHNN, CDR2 SYGVQD (reference sequence). The CDR3 is 15 amino acids. Trimming at V came to 0 bases and at J to 3 bases, leaving 2 bases not matched to a gene. This CDR3 is CASSESGQGIYEQYF. The CDR3 DNA follows: TGCGCCAGCAGTGAGTCGGGACAGGGGATCTACGAGCAGTACTTC.

This chain connects TRBV5-1 to TRBJ1-3; TRBD1 might be the D (5 bases). Germline CDR1 SGHRS, CDR2 YFSETQ. V gave up 0 bases and J gave up 0 bases, with 10 bases separating them. CDR3 length: 16 residues. The CDR3 loop is CASSLGGTISGNTIYF. DNA of the CDR3: TGCGCCAGCAGCTTGGGGGGCACGATCTCTGGAAACACCATATATTTT.

This sequence joins TRBV10-3 and TRBJ2-1, with 7 bases that match TRBD1. J was trimmed by 7 bases and V by 2 bases; bases with no gene match: 8. The germline CDR1 and CDR2 sequences are ENHRY and SYGVKD. The CDR3 is made up of 15 amino acids. The CDR3 is CAISEPTGYLNEQFF. Written as DNA, the CDR3 is TGTGCCATCAGTGAGCCGACAGGGTACTTAAATGAGCAGTTCTTC.

The chain links TRBV3-1 (or the pseudogene TRBV3-2) to TRBJ2-2; TRBD2 matches at 7 bases. This CDR3 has 15 amino acids. Germline V gene lookup returns CDR1 LGHDT and CDR2 YNNKEL (reference sequence). V trimming: 6 bases; J trimming: 3 bases; junction bases outside the gene matches: 7. DNA for the CDR3: TGTGCCAGCAGGGTGCGGGGGACCCACACCGGGGAGCTGTTTTTT. It encodes CASRVRGTHTGELFF.

The chain recombines TRBV20-1 with TRBJ1-6, with D perhaps matching TRBD1 (5 bases). The V end was cut by 3 bases, the J end by 5 bases, with 23 bases between. The CDR3 is 18 residues long. CDR1 DFQATT and CDR2 SNEGSKA come from the germline V gene (reference sequence). In nucleotides, the CDR3 is TGCAGTGCTAGTCGTGATATTGGCCCCTGGGGCAATAATTCACCCCTCCACTTT. Protein product: CSASRDIGPWGNNSPLHF.

V is TRBV3-1 (or the pseudogene TRBV3-2) and J is TRBJ2-1, with TRBD2 matching 8 bases. Per the germline V gene, CDR1 is LGHDT and CDR2 is YNNKEL (reference sequence). The trim removed 0 bases at V and 10 bases at J, leaving 8 bases unmatched. The CDR3 sequence is 15 residues long. CDR3 sequence: CASSQDKAGVREQFF. CDR3 bases: TGTGCCAGCAGCCAAGATAAAGCGGGAGTCCGGGAGCAGTTCTTC.

The chain is built from TRBV4-3 and TRBJ2-7; 13 nucleotides line up with TRBD2. Trimming at V came to 1 base and at J to 6 bases, leaving 0 bases not matched to a gene. The germline V gene encodes CDR1 LGHNA and CDR2 YSLEER. The CDR3 consists of 14 residues. Here the CDR3 reads CASSQGLAGGEQYV. For the CDR3, the DNA is TGCGCCAGCAGCCAAGGACTAGCGGGAGGCGAGCAGTACGTC.